Presented here are 9 T cell receptor beta chains from one specimen sequenced in a study of tumor-infiltrating lymphocytes in primary liver carcinoma. Without any cell sorting, roughly 18-34 mg of bulk tissue yielded co-extracted RNA and DNA. Using a constant-region primer together with ProtoScript II reverse transcriptase, TCR beta cDNA was made from 500 ng of total RNA. For TCR beta, libraries were produced by three nested multiplex PCR rounds using slightly modified ARM-PCR. A C-beta reverse primer and TRBV1-TRBV30 forward primers served in each of the first two PCR rounds, at 10 cycles apiece. MiXCR was run by TCRdb on the multiplex PCR reads, yielding one entry per CDR3 protein. The sample carries 37,000 or so distinct CDR3 sequences, 75% recorded once. Specimen: tumor-adjacent normal liver tissue. Receptors originate from a middle-aged man with primary liver carcinoma and hepatitis B virus infection.

For this clonotype: Mismatch with germline at one junction end may stem from a read error. This chain uses TRBV4-3 with TRBJ1-6; maybe TRBD1 (6 bases). The CDR3 runs to 20 residues. Germline assignment: CDR1 LGHNA and CDR2 YSLEER. The CDR3 DNA reads TGCGCCAGCAGCCAGGATCTCCAAGGGCAGGGGTCGCCCTATAATTCGCCCCTCCACTTT. Its translation is CASSQDLQGQGSPYNSPLHF.

V and J are TRBV11-2 and TRBJ2-7; maybe TRBD2 (6 bases). The germline V gene encodes CDR1 SGHAT and CDR2 FQNNGV. The length of the CDR3 is 13 residues. Trimming left V 5 bases short and J 8 bases short, with 16 bases between. The CDR3 reads CASSISERVQQYF. The CDR3 DNA reads as TGTGCCAGCAGCATAAGTGAGCGGGTCCAGCAGTACTTC.

The V gene is TRBV7-6, the J gene TRBJ2-7, with D unclear. The CDR3 has 13 residues. The V end was cut by 4 bases, the J end by 3 bases, with 10 bases between. Germline CDR1 and CDR2: SGHVS and FNYEAQ. This chain's CDR3 is CASSYALNYEQYF. Written as DNA, the CDR3 is TGTGCCAGCAGCTACGCCCTGAACTACGAGCAGTACTTC. Full variable domain (missing parts from reference TRBV7-6 and TRBJ2-7): GAGVSQSPRYKVTKRGQDVALRCDPISGHVSLYWYRQALGQGPEFLTYFNYEAQQDKSGLPNDRFSAERPEGSISTLTIQRTEQRDSAMYRCASSYALNYEQYFGPGTRLTVT.

Worth noting for this clonotype: A read error may account for a junction end that differs from germline. This chain joins TRBV5-4 and TRBJ2-3; D is possibly TRBD1 (5 bases). This CDR3 contains 16 residues. Germline values: CDR1 SGHNT, CDR2 YYREEE (reference sequence). Written as DNA, the CDR3 is TGTGCTAGCAGCTTGGAAGGTAGTGGGGTCACAGGTACGCAGTATTTT. Translation: CASSLEGSGVTGTQYF.

This clonotype is categorized as medium-sized. The chain recombines TRBV6-2 or TRBV6-3 with TRBJ1-1; TRBD1 agrees at 8 bases. Germline V gene data show CDR1 as MNHEY and CDR2 as SVGEGT. The V and J ends lost 10 bases and 6 bases, in that order; junction bases with no gene match: 13. The CDR3 is 14 residues long. The CDR3 nucleotides read TGTGCCACGCGAACAGGGGGACTGGGGCCTGAAGCTTTCTTT. This translates into CATRTGGLGPEAFF.

Concerning this clonotype itself: Germline and junction disagree at one end, which may indicate a read error. The J gene is TRBJ1-1, the V gene TRBV29-1, with D possibly being TRBD1 (5 bases). The CDR3 has 12 amino acids. Germline CDR1 reads SQVTM; CDR2 reads ANQGSEA. CDR3 coding DNA: TGCAGCTCCATCGGAGAGGGGACTGAAGCCTTCTTT. The encoded protein is CSSIGEGTEAFF.

Concerning this clonotype itself: One base away lies a much larger clone, so this may be a sequencing read error. This chain uses TRBV2 with TRBJ2-7, with no clear D. The CDR3 is made up of 15 amino acids. Germline V gene lookup returns CDR1 SNHLY and CDR2 FYNNEI. The CDR3 coding sequence is TGTGCCAGCAGTGATCCCGGGCCCTCCTTCTACGTGCAGTACTTC. This translates into CASSDPGPSFYVQYF.

This clonotype was seen a single time. The V call is TRBV6-1, the J call TRBJ2-5; possibly TRBD2 for D (5 bases). The CDR3 loop spans 13 amino acids. Germline V gene lookup returns CDR1 MNHNS and CDR2 SASEGT. V was trimmed by 6 bases and J by 5 bases, leaving 13 bases between them. The CDR3: CASSRESWETQYF. Here the CDR3 DNA reads TGTGCCAGCAGCCGGGAATCGTGGGAGACCCAGTACTTC.

Points on this clonotype: The junction departs from the called germline gene at one end, perhaps through a read error. The rearrangement links TRBV30 to TRBJ2-4, with TRBD1 identical over 8 bases. The germline V gene encodes CDR1 GTSNPN and CDR2 SVGIG (reference sequence). There are 18 residues in the CDR3. This chain's CDR3 is CARSVWQGAGLVKNIQYF. Written as DNA, the CDR3 is TGTGCCCGGAGTGTATGGCAGGGGGCCGGATTGGTCAAAAACATTCAGTACTTC.